The present T cell receptor beta chain was sequenced within a study of early T cells in non-severe SARS-CoV-2 infection. Study details: The input, bulk RNA from unsorted whole blood, was sequenced, and chains were unpaired. General study findings and limits: VDJdb matching, biased toward anti-spike CD8 responses, missed private and CD4 specificities.

In the library, individual cDNA molecules carried attached unique molecular identifiers. One entry per CDR3 protein, called by TCRdb with MiXCR from the 5' RACE reads. The table has some 50,000 distinct CDR3 sequences, 8.7% seen once; the top ten hold more than 3%. In regard to this clonotype: Its antigen remains unknown.

Material: whole blood, obtained at baseline. This sequence was found in an adult who was a healthcare worker with PCR-confirmed SARS-CoV-2 infection or an uninfected control (not recorded which).

The chain's CDR3 is CASSLAGEGYTF. CDR3 in DNA: TGTGCCAGCAGCTTAGCGGGGGAAGGCTACACCTTC. The rearrangement links TRBV7-6 to TRBJ1-2, with D possibly matching TRBD1 (5 bases). There are 12 residues in the CDR3. CDR1 SGHVS and CDR2 FNYEAQ come from the germline V gene. V gave up 0 bases and J gave up 8 bases, with 7 bases separating them.